Each of the 8 T cell receptor beta chains below was sequenced from the same sample in a study of human thymus T cells. Here immunoSEQ multiplex PCR was the method, and the copy in TCRdb shows in-frame clones only, minus some. The data hold about 78,000 clones, with approximately 96% observed a single time. Thymic material originated from resections removed in the course of corrective heart surgery. The sample consisted of thymus tissue. Every receptor here comes from a boy under two years old with a congenital heart defect but otherwise immunologically healthy.

The V and J genes are TRBV7-2 and TRBJ2-3, with 9 bases aligning to TRBD2. V lost 3 bases to trimming and J lost 1 base; unmatched junction nucleotides: 2. The CDR3 sequence is 15 residues long. Germline loops: CDR1 SGHTA, CDR2 FQGNSA. CDR3 bases: TGTGCCAGCAGCTTCCTAGCGGGATGCACAGATACGCAGTATTTT. It codes for CASSFLAGCTDTQYF.

The chain is built from TRBV27 and TRBJ2-1, with TRBD1 matching 8 bases. The CDR3 extends over 15 amino acids. Germline V gene lookup returns CDR1 MNHEY and CDR2 SMNVEV (reference sequence). V dropped 5 bases and J dropped 8; count of bases not matched to a gene: 11. The CDR3 region has the DNA TGTGCCAGCAGTCCAACAGGGGGGTTTGTCGATGAGCAGTTCTTC. This encodes CASSPTGGFVDEQFF.

The chain employs TRBV5-8 and TRBJ1-1; D is possibly TRBD1 (5 bases). With 4 bases removed from V and 2 bases from J, the gap between germline ends came to 21 bases. The CDR3 has 17 residues. From germline, CDR1 is SGHTS and CDR2 YDEGEE. In DNA form, the CDR3 reads TGTGCCAGCAGCGAGGGAGGCAGGGTTAGGCGCAACACTGAAGCTTTCTTT. Protein: CASSEGGRVRRNTEAFF.

The chain links TRBV6-1 to TRBJ2-6; a weak D match, TRBD1 (6 bases). V was trimmed by 2 bases and J by 0 bases, leaving 8 bases between them. The CDR3 has 16 residues. CDR1 is MNHNS and CDR2 is SASEGT in the germline V gene. Here the CDR3 reads CASSESGVSGANVLTF. The DNA of the CDR3 is TGTGCCAGCAGTGAATCAGGGGTCTCTGGGGCCAACGTCCTGACTTTC.

This clone was found a few times. The CDR3: CASSAKQGGLFF. CDR3 sequence (DNA): TGTGCCAGCAGCGCCAAACAGGGAGGGCTGTTTTTT. The chain uses TRBV21-1 and TRBJ1-4. TRBV21-1 is described as a pseudogene. The CDR3 runs 12 residues.

This rearrangement joins TRBV10-1 to TRBJ2-5; D may be TRBD2 (7 bases). This CDR3 contains 17 residues. Germline lookup yields CDR1 WNHNN and CDR2 SYGVQD (reference sequence). The V gene lost 3 bases and the J gene lost 2 bases, with 19 bases spanning the gap. The CDR3: CASSESRGAGRQETQYF. CDR3 nucleotide sequence: TGCGCCAGCAGTGAATCCCGGGGGGCAGGGAGGCAAGAGACCCAGTACTTC.

This clone was detected once. V is TRBV13 and J is TRBJ1-5; D gene unclear. CDR3 length: 19 amino acids. Looked up from germline, CDR1 is PRHDT and CDR2 is FYEKMQ (reference sequence). With 8 bases removed from V and 6 bases from J, the gap between germline ends came to 32 bases. The CDR3 sequence: CASLLLDQYSRWLVQPQHF. The CDR3 bases are TGTGCCAGCCTACTACTCGACCAGTATTCTAGGTGGCTTGTTCAGCCCCAGCATTTT.

This chain links TRBV6-1 with TRBJ1-2; D remains ambiguous. V dropped 2 bases and J dropped 8 bases, with 12 bases sitting between them. Germline loops: CDR1 MNHNS, CDR2 SASEGT. The CDR3 sequence is 13 residues long. CDR3 in amino acids: CASSEPGSHGYTF. Here the CDR3 DNA reads TGTGCCAGCAGTGAACCGGGGTCTCACGGCTACACCTTC.